Presented here are 29 T cell receptor beta chains from one specimen sequenced in a study of shared clonotypes between healthy human individuals. The protocol was immunoSEQ multiplex PCR, while the TCRdb copy is restricted to in-frame clones and leaves out a portion. The sample consists of under 85,000 clones, around 57% of them appearing once. Material for sequencing was memory CD8+ T cells sorted from blood. Subset of the sample: CD45RO+ cells pooled with CCR7-negative TemRA cells. The receptors were sampled from a man aged 25 to 40 in good health.

Written as DNA, the CDR3 is TGTGCCAGCAGCTTAGGGACAGGGGGCCAAGAGACCCAGTACTTC. Translated, it gives CASSLGTGGQETQYF. The J gene is TRBJ2-5, the V gene TRBV7-9; 10 nucleotides align to TRBD1. Germline CDR1 SEHNR, CDR2 FQNEAQ (reference sequence). The CDR3 covers 15 residues. The V gene end was trimmed by 1 base and the J gene end by 1 base; junction bases not matched to a gene: 0. The variable domain in full, completed from reference TRBV7-9 and TRBJ2-5, reads DTGVSQNPRHKITKRGQNVTFRCDPISEHNRLYWYRQTLGQGPEFLTYFQNEAQLEKSRLLSDRFSAERPKGSFSTLEIQRTEQGDSAMYLCASSLGTGGQETQYFGPGTRLLVL.

The J gene is TRBJ2-7, the V gene TRBV7-9; D may be TRBD1 (6 bases). In germline, CDR1 is SEHNR, CDR2 FQNEAQ (reference sequence). With 3 bases removed from V and 1 base from J, the gap between germline ends came to 10 bases. The CDR3 sequence is 14 residues long. The CDR3 region has the DNA TGTGCCAGCAGCTTGGGGGCCTGGTCCTACGAGCAGTACTTC. Translating gives CASSLGAWSYEQYF.

The V call is TRBV10-3, the J call TRBJ2-7; D may match TRBD1 or TRBD2 (5 bases each). The CDR3 totals 15 residues. Germline loops: CDR1 ENHRY, CDR2 SYGVKD. Trimming removed 2 bases at V and 1 base at J, with 12 bases between. Here the CDR3 reads CAISEEGLASYEQYF. The CDR3 coding sequence is TGTGCCATCAGTGAGGAGGGGCTAGCATCCTACGAGCAGTACTTC.

This clone was detected ten times or more. V gene TRBV5-4 combines with J gene TRBJ2-7; 7 bases are shared with TRBD1. J gave up 5 bases and V 9 bases, and 8 bases lay outside the gene matches. The CDR3 covers 12 residues. Germline CDR1 and CDR2: SGHNT and YYREEE (reference sequence). The CDR3 here is CATGTEGNEQYF. In DNA, the CDR3 is TGTGCCACCGGGACAGAGGGCAACGAGCAGTACTTC.

This rearrangement joins TRBV6-5 to TRBJ2-7; D gene unclear. The ends were cut back, 0 bases at V and 2 bases at J, with 8 bases in the middle. This CDR3 is built from 14 residues. Germline-derived CDR1 and CDR2 are MNHEY and SVGAGI. CDR3 coding DNA: TGTGCCAGCAGTTACTCGTTGGCAGCCTACGAGCAGTACTTC. Its protein is CASSYSLAAYEQYF.

This chain links TRBV27 with TRBJ2-1; 11 nucleotides align to TRBD2. The CDR3 runs to 15 residues. Losses at the gene ends were 5 bases for V and 3 bases for J; bases not matched to a gene: 3. The V gene's germline CDR1 is MNHEY and CDR2 SMNVEV (reference sequence). The CDR3 sequence is CASSPLAGGYNEQFF. In nucleotides, the CDR3 is TGTGCCAGCAGTCCGCTAGCGGGAGGCTACAATGAGCAGTTCTTC.

V usage is TRBV19 and J usage is TRBJ2-7, with D possibly being TRBD1 or TRBD2 (5 bases each). The CDR3 consists of 15 residues. Germline CDR1 is LNHDA and CDR2 is SQIVND (reference sequence). Trimming took off 1 base at V and 3 bases at J, with 13 bases between the two ends. The CDR3: CASSIGRTYYYEQYF. DNA of the CDR3: TGTGCCAGTAGTATAGGGAGGACATATTACTACGAGCAGTACTTC.

This clone occurred a few times. Different DNA sequences within this sample yield the same CDR3. The chain carries TRBV28 and TRBJ2-7; D is uncertain. V lost 4 bases and J 0 bases, leaving 4 bases between the germline ends. The germline gives CDR1 MDHEN, CDR2 SYDVKM. The CDR3 is 12 amino acids. In DNA form, the CDR3 reads TGTGCCAGCAGTTCGGACTCCTACGAGCAGTACTTC. Protein: CASSSDSYEQYF.

In DNA form, the CDR3 reads TGTGCCAGCAGTTTCGGACAATTGAATGAGCAGTTCTTC. Protein product: CASSFGQLNEQFF. The chain has TRBV27 and TRBJ2-1; a possible D gene is TRBD1 (5 bases). This CDR3 contains 13 residues. The germline gives CDR1 MNHEY, CDR2 SMNVEV (reference sequence). V lost 3 bases, J lost 7 bases, and 10 bases lay in between.

This rearrangement joins TRBV28 to TRBJ2-1, with D tentatively TRBD2 (6 bases). Germline V gene data show CDR1 as MDHEN and CDR2 as SYDVKM. Deletions cut 8 bases from V and 1 base from J, with 21 bases between. The length of the CDR3 is 17 residues. CDR3 amino acids: CASQSPRAGRSYNEQFF. CDR3 nucleotide sequence: TGTGCCAGCCAGTCGCCCCGGGCGGGGAGATCCTACAATGAGCAGTTCTTC.

V and J are TRBV6-5 and TRBJ1-1; 7 nucleotides line up with TRBD1. There are 14 residues in the CDR3. The trim removed 6 bases at V and 10 bases at J, leaving 14 bases unmatched. Germline loops: CDR1 MNHEY, CDR2 SVGAGI. The DNA for the CDR3 is TGTGCCAGCAGCTACAGGGGAGAACGGGCTGTAGCTTTCTTT. This translates into CASSYRGERAVAFF.

This rearrangement joins TRBV19 to TRBJ2-7, with D maybe TRBD1 (6 bases). Germline V lookup: CDR1 LNHDA, CDR2 SQIVND (reference sequence). The CDR3 covers 12 residues. V dropped 10 bases and J dropped 4 bases, with 14 bases sitting between them. The CDR3: CATSTGTYEQYF. DNA of the CDR3: TGTGCCACCTCGACAGGAACTTACGAGCAGTACTTC.

The chain has TRBV21-1 and TRBJ1-4. TRBV21-1 is a documented pseudogene. The CDR3 sequence is 13 residues long. In nucleotides, the CDR3 is TGTGCCAGCAGCAAACTGGCGGGTGAAAAACTGTTTTTT. It translates to CASSKLAGEKLFF.

The rearrangement uses TRBV27 and TRBJ2-7; TRBD2 aligns across 12 bases. Germline assignment: CDR1 MNHEY and CDR2 SMNVEV (reference sequence). The CDR3 is made up of 15 amino acids. Trimming at V came to 6 bases and at J to 5 bases, leaving 8 bases not matched to a gene. The CDR3 protein is CASSSGLAGPHEQYF. CDR3 in DNA: TGTGCCAGCAGCTCCGGACTAGCGGGACCACACGAGCAGTACTTC.

The chain employs TRBV5-4 and TRBJ2-3; the match to TRBD2 covers 7 bases. The ends lost 2 bases at V and 4 bases at J; junction bases unmatched: 4. The CDR3 covers 14 residues. The germline V gene has CDR1 SGHNT and CDR2 YYREEE (reference sequence). The CDR3 DNA reads TGTGCCAGCAGCTTCGGCGGGGGAGCAGATACGCAGTATTTT. Protein: CASSFGGGADTQYF.

V is TRBV7-9 and J is TRBJ2-3, with D uncertain. Trimming shortened V by 3 bases and J by 6 bases, and 19 bases separated the two germline ends. This CDR3 has 16 residues. Germline lookup yields CDR1 SEHNR and CDR2 FQNEAQ (reference sequence). The CDR3 nucleotides read TGTGCCAGCAGCTTCACCAGAGCCGGATCACATGATACGCAGTATTTT. It codes for CASSFTRAGSHDTQYF.

Details on this clone: Other nucleotide sequences from this sample produce the same CDR3. The chain uses TRBV5-5 and TRBJ2-7, with D hard to call. Germline V gene lookup returns CDR1 SGHKS and CDR2 YYEKEE (reference sequence). V dropped 2 bases and J dropped 1 base, with 7 bases sitting between them. The CDR3 is 13 residues long. As DNA, the CDR3 is TGTGCCAGCAGCTTTGGATATTCCTACGAGCAGTACTTC. It translates to CASSFGYSYEQYF.

V and J are TRBV7-2 and TRBJ2-1, with TRBD2 identical over 13 bases. J lost 6 bases, V lost 7 bases, and 6 bases had no gene match. The CDR3 totals 15 residues. Germline V lookup: CDR1 SGHTA, CDR2 FQGNSA. Here the CDR3 reads CASILTSGRANEQFF. The CDR3 DNA follows: TGTGCCAGCATCCTCACTAGCGGGAGGGCCAATGAGCAGTTCTTC.

The sample holds one count of this clone. The V call is TRBV7-7, the J call TRBJ2-2, with D maybe TRBD1 (6 bases). V gave up 6 bases and J gave up 2 bases, with 28 bases separating them. The CDR3 contains 20 residues. CDR1 and CDR2 (germline): SSHAT, FNYEAQ (reference sequence). CDR3 coding DNA: TGTGCCAGCAGTCCCCTTTCTGACAGGCAAGTGGCTCCAAACACCGGGGAGCTGTTTTTT. Translating gives CASSPLSDRQVAPNTGELFF.

V and J are TRBV9 and TRBJ1-2; D not certain. Trimming took off 2 bases at V and 8 bases at J, with 13 bases between the two ends. Germline CDR1 SGDLS, CDR2 YYNGEE. The CDR3 loop spans 13 amino acids. The CDR3 region has the DNA TGTGCCAGCAGCGTTTTAGGGTTGGAAGGCTACACCTTC. Its protein is CASSVLGLEGYTF.

The chain carries TRBV11-2 and TRBJ1-2, with D unresolved. Germline loops: CDR1 SGHAT, CDR2 FQNNGV. This CDR3 spans 13 amino acids. Deletions cut 5 bases from V and 7 bases from J, with 14 bases between. CDR3: CASSTPPWFGYTF. The CDR3 DNA reads as TGTGCCAGCAGCACCCCGCCCTGGTTTGGCTACACCTTC.

This clone was detected only a few times. The V and J genes are TRBV5-5 and TRBJ2-3; no clear D. This CDR3 has 13 amino acids. V was clipped by 7 bases and J by 2 bases, with 11 bases between them. Germline assignment: CDR1 SGHKS and CDR2 YYEKEE (reference sequence). The CDR3 DNA reads TGTGCCAGCGAAGGCGAGAACACAGATACGCAGTATTTT. Translation: CASEGENTDTQYF.

Details on this clone: Other DNA sequences within the sample encode an identical CDR3. This sequence joins TRBV28 and TRBJ2-7, with D perhaps matching TRBD1 (5 bases). Germline CDR1 MDHEN, CDR2 SYDVKM. The CDR3 covers 12 residues. V shed 7 bases and J shed 1 base, with 8 bases lying between them. The CDR3: CASTGSSYEQYF. The CDR3 nucleotides read TGTGCCAGCACAGGGTCTTCCTACGAGCAGTACTTC.

This chain joins TRBV19 and TRBJ2-5; 9 bases are a match to TRBD2. The germline CDR1 and CDR2 sequences are LNHDA and SQIVND (reference sequence). The V segment lost 5 bases and the J segment 3 bases; nucleotides outside the gene matches: 7. The CDR3 consists of 15 residues. CDR3 region: CASSGSGSSEETQYF. CDR3 nucleotides: TGTGCCAGTAGTGGTAGCGGGAGTAGTGAAGAGACCCAGTACTTC.

The chain carries TRBV18 and TRBJ1-1, with D maybe TRBD1 (6 bases). V was clipped by 2 bases and J by 5 bases, with 18 bases between them. Germline V gives CDR1 KGHSH, CDR2 LQKENI. The CDR3 sequence is 16 residues long. DNA of the CDR3: TGTGCCAGCTCACCAACGTCGACAGGAGTGGATACTGAAGCTTTCTTT. This codes for CASSPTSTGVDTEAFF.

V gene TRBV21-1 combines with J gene TRBJ2-7; no DNA check was done on the table's D call, TRBD1. TRBV21-1 is a pseudogene segment. The CDR3 spans 16 residues. Here the CDR3 reads CASSGRVWTGWYEQYF. In DNA, the CDR3 is TGTGCCAGCAGCGGGCGGGTATGGACAGGGTGGTACGAGCAGTACTTC.

A few counts support this clone. Here the CDR3 DNA reads TGTGCCAGCAGCCCAGCGGGAGGAGGAAACACCATATATTTT. Translated: CASSPAGGGNTIYF. The rearrangement links TRBV9 to TRBJ1-3, with D uncertain. This CDR3 comprises 14 residues. V gave up 4 bases and J gave up 4 bases, with 12 bases separating them. Germline CDR1 reads SGDLS; CDR2 reads YYNGEE.

This clone was seen a few times. The rearrangement uses TRBV4-2 and TRBJ2-7; 7 nucleotides line up with TRBD2. CDR3 length: 14 amino acids. V was clipped by 3 bases and J by 0 bases; unmatched bases: 2. Germline CDR1 is LGHNA and CDR2 is YNFKEQ. The CDR3: CASSQWGGSYEQYF. In DNA, the CDR3 is TGTGCCAGCAGCCAGTGGGGGGGCTCCTACGAGCAGTACTTC.

The chain links TRBV29-1 to TRBJ2-7, with D possibly being TRBD2 (6 bases). CDR1 and CDR2 from the germline V gene are SQVTM and ANQGSEA. The V and J ends lost 1 base and 2 bases respectively, with 15 bases between them. This CDR3 spans 15 amino acids. The CDR3 DNA is TGCAGCGTTGAAGGGGGCGGGAAGGGAACCTACGAGCAGTACTTC. Translation gives CSVEGGGKGTYEQYF.